A selection of T cell receptor beta chains follows, all from one sample in a study of blood T cell repertoires in COVID-19. TCRdb's copy holds only in-frame clones and misses some; the assay was immunoSEQ multiplex PCR. This sample yields approximately 220,000 clones, of which about 91% are seen a single time; just over 2.5% belongs to the top ten. The source material was PBMCs or T cells enriched from blood (not recorded which). The receptors come from a woman in her twenties or thirties with acute COVID-19. Both conserved end residues are part of each CDR3. A D gene is named only where the DNA matches it firmly. Clone size, where shown, is once, few, many, or a class for clones that have expanded.

>NA|TRBJ2-7|TRBV5-4|TRBD1
TGTGCCAGCAGCCCACCGGGACAGGGGAGTATCAACGAGCAGTACTTC
CASSPPGQGSINEQYF
>NA|TRBJ1-2|TRBV3-1/TRBV3-2|NA
TGTGCCAGCAGCCAAGAGGGGGGTAACTATGGCTACACCTTC
CASSQEGGNYGYTF
>NA|TRBJ2-7|TRBV5-4|NA
TGTGCCAGCAGCGCGGGACGGGACTCCTACGAGCAGTACTTC
CASSAGRDSYEQYF
>NA|TRBJ1-2|TRBV5-1|TRBD1
TGCGCCAGCAGCTTGGAGGCAGGGGGAAACTATGGCTACACCTTC
CASSLEAGGNYGYTF
>NA|TRBJ1-2|TRBV5-4|NA
TGTGCCAGCAGCGCCCTATACAGGGAAAACTATGGCTACACCTTC
CASSALYRENYGYTF
>NA|TRBJ1-1|TRBV4-1|NA
TGCGCCAGCAGCCCCCGGGCTGACAGGGAAGCTTTCTTT
CASSPRADREAFF
>NA|TRBJ1-4|TRBV18|NA
TGTGCCAGCTCACCGCTCAGGGGAGTCAGTGAAAAACTGTTTTTT
CASSPLRGVSEKLFF
>NA|TRBJ2-7|TRBV5-6|NA
TGTGCCAGCAGCTTGTGGGAGGGGGCCTACGAGCAGTACTTC
CASSLWEGAYEQYF
>NA|TRBJ1-1|TRBV19|TRBD1
TGTGCCAGTAGTACTTTATACTCGGGACAGGGAACTGAAGCTTTCTTT
CASSTLYSGQGTEAFF
>NA|TRBJ1-5|TRBV19|NA
TGTGCCAGTAGGGTACTCGATCAGCCCCAGCATTTT
CASRVLDQPQHF
>few|TRBJ2-3|TRBV7-2|NA
TGTGCCAGCAGCTTAGAAGCGACAGATACGCAGTATTTT
CASSLEATDTQYF
>NA|TRBJ1-2|TRBV5-1|TRBD1
TGCGCCAGCAGCTTAATTCGGACAGGCCTGACTAACTATGGCTACACCTTC
CASSLIRTGLTNYGYTF
>NA|TRBJ2-6|TRBV5-1|NA
TGCGCCAGCAGCTTGGACGGCAGGCCTGGGGCCAACGTCCTGACTTTC
CASSLDGRPGANVLTF
>once|TRBJ1-1|TRBV6-5|TRBD1
TGTGCCAGCAGTTGGACAGGGGGCCGGAACACTGAAGCTTTCTTT
CASSWTGGRNTEAFF
>NA|TRBJ1-1|TRBV7-2|NA
TGTGCCAGCAGCCACCGCCAGGCGAACACTGAAGCTTTCTTT
CASSHRQANTEAFF
>NA|TRBJ1-5|TRBV15|TRBD1
TGTGCCACCAGCCCCGGGACAGGGGATCAGCCCCAGCATTTT
CATSPGTGDQPQHF
>NA|TRBJ1-4|TRBV6-5|TRBD1
TGTGCCAGCAGCTTCCTACAGGGGAGTAATGAAAAACTGTTTTTT
CASSFLQGSNEKLFF
>NA|TRBJ1-2|TRBV2|NA
TGTGCCAGCAGTGTCCGGGAACTGTTGGACTACACCTTC
CASSVRELLDYTF